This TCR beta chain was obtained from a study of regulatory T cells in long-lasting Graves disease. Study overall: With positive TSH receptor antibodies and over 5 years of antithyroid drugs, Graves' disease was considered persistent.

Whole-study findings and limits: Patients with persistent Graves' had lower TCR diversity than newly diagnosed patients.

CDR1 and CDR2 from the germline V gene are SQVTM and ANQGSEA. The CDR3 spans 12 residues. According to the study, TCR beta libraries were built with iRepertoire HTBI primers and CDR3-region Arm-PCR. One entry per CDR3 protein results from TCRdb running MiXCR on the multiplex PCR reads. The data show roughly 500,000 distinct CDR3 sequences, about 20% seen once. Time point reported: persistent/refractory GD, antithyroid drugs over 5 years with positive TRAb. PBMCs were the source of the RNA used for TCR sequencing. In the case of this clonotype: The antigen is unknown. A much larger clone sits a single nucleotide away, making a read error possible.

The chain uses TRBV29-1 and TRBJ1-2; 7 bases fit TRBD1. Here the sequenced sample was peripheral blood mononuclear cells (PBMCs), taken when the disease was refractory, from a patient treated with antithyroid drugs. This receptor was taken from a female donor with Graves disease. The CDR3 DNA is TGCAACGTCCCGACAGGGCCCTATGGCTACACCTTC. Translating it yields CNVPTGPYGYTF.